The entry below describes one T cell receptor (beta chain). What it binds is not known. This entry comes from a study of cytomegalovirus exposure and HLA in healthy donors. General observations from the study: Presence/absence analyses treated sequencing depth as roughly uniform across donors. The listing of roughly 160 TCR beta chains classed them as cytomegalovirus-associated. In an earlier analysis, in some 500 donors, most V segments appeared productive either ~90% or ~30% of the time.

PCR was performed using 60 Vbeta and 13 Jbeta primers. TCRdb keeps only in-frame clones here, not all; method: immunoSEQ multiplex PCR. The repertoire includes about 130,000 clones, 74% of them detected once, and 7.3% sits in the top ten. The V gene's germline CDR1 is KGHSH and CDR2 LQKENI. V dropped 2 bases and J dropped 5 bases, with 12 bases sitting between them. This CDR3 spans 14 amino acids. Sequenced input: PBMCs. The chain recombines TRBV18 with TRBJ2-5, with D possibly being TRBD1 (6 bases). The sequence came from a male donor in good health and CMV-seronegative. The CDR3 is CASSPVRGRETQYF. In nucleotides, the CDR3 is TGTGCCAGCTCACCAGTCAGGGGCAGGGAGACCCAGTACTTC.